This T cell receptor (beta chain) was retrieved from a study of Tregs in tolerant kidney transplant recipients. Germline CDR1 and CDR2: SGHTA and FQGTGA. There are 16 residues in the CDR3. Trimming shortened V by 5 bases and J by 1 base, and 16 bases separated the two germline ends. The protocol was immunoSEQ multiplex PCR, while the TCRdb copy is restricted to in-frame clones and leaves out a portion. The sample consists of 60,000 to 95,000 clones, 95% to 98% of them appearing once. Study results and caveats: Tregs expanded with activated donor B cells seemed most donor-specific.

As concerns this clone: No antigen is known for it.

The genes are TRBV7-3 and TRBJ2-3, with D possibly being TRBD1 (6 bases). This TCR was recovered from a human donor who received a combined kidney and bone marrow transplant. The sample in question was CD4+ T cells from blood, obtained before the transplant. CDR3 in DNA: TGTGCCAGCAGCGTTAAGGGGGATGCGGGCACAGATACGCAGTATTTT. Protein: CASSVKGDAGTDTQYF. Full variable domain (outside the CDR3, taken from reference TRBV7-3 and TRBJ2-3): GAGVSQTPSNKVTEKGKYVELRCDPISGHTALYWYRQSLGQGPEFLIYFQGTGAADDSGLPNDRFFAVRPEGSVSTLKIQRTERGDSAVYLCASSVKGDAGTDTQYFGPGTRLTVL.